This record looks at one T cell receptor beta chain sequence and its context. Its antigen is undetermined. The junction does not match germline at one end; this may be a read error. This sample was taken from a study of shared clonotypes between healthy human individuals. Study observations and caveats: Naive subsets tended to show greater estimated richness than memory subsets. Naive CD4 clonotype sharing across a handful of donors was about 5%. Large depth notwithstanding, sorted-subset sequencing proved incomplete by rarefaction.

Here immunoSEQ multiplex PCR was the method, and the copy in TCRdb shows in-frame clones only, minus some. The sample lists more than 2,000,000 clones, 85% to 95% occurring once. The CDR3 extends over 18 amino acids. Germline loops: CDR1 MGHRA, CDR2 YSYEKL. Donors, without exception, were Caucasian adults residing in Nashville, Tennessee. The clonotype originates from a man aged 18 to 29 in good health. The chain has TRBV4-1 and TRBJ1-5; 7 nucleotides align to TRBD1. Sequencing input: naive CD4+ T cells sorted from blood. The subset denotes: CD45RA+ positively selected. The CDR3 spells CASGQERGRGNSNQPQHF. DNA of the CDR3: TGCGCCAGCGGCCAAGAAAGGGGGCGGGGAAATAGCAATCAGCCCCAGCATTTT.